These 21 T cell receptor beta chains were all obtained from the same sample, sequenced in a study of CD8+ T cells in alopecia areata (dated by TCRdb to 2017 to 2018). The library was made by the immunoSEQ multiplex PCR assay. For TCR sequencing, RNA was extracted from every sample and reverse transcribed into cDNA to serve as template. What TCRdb holds here is the immuneACCESS table cut down to in-frame rearrangements. Part of the clones is not present; checked against another copy, under half of the missing clones reflect an unresolved V gene, and the others are unexplained. This sample comprises some 80,000 clones, approximately 72% of them detected only once. 23% of the sample rests with the top ten. The meaning of the sample's time point label: roughly 24 weeks on oral tofacitinib. The treatment or condition label corresponds to: oral pan-JAK inhibitor, 5-10 mg twice daily. This specimen was CD8+ T cells sorted from blood, taken at week 24, from a patient treated with tofacitinib. These receptors all stem from a human donor with alopecia areata.

On this clone: This CDR3 is also generated by other DNA sequences in the sample. The V call is TRBV4-3, the J call TRBJ2-7; 10 nucleotides agree with TRBD1. This CDR3 comprises 15 residues. Losses at the gene ends were 3 bases for V and 4 bases for J; bases not matched to a gene: 6. Germline-derived CDR1 and CDR2 are LGHNA and YSLEER. CDR3 coding DNA: TGCGCCAGCAGCCACTCCGGGACAGGGGAGTACGAGCAGTACTTC. This codes for CASSHSGTGEYEQYF.

This rearrangement joins TRBV28 to TRBJ2-7, with 10 bases that match TRBD2. The CDR3 totals 15 residues. The germline V gene encodes CDR1 MDHEN and CDR2 SYDVKM. V shed 5 bases and J 5 bases; nucleotides not matched to a gene: 9. CDR3 amino acids: CASSPGTSAVDEQYF. Written as DNA, the CDR3 is TGTGCCAGCAGTCCCGGGACTAGCGCCGTCGACGAGCAGTACTTC.

This sequence joins TRBV7-9 and TRBJ1-1; 7 bases are shared with TRBD1. The V and J ends lost 9 bases and 0 bases, in that order; junction bases with no gene match: 4. Germline CDR1 and CDR2: SEHNR and FQNEAQ (reference sequence). The CDR3 sequence is 13 residues long. The CDR3 bases are TGTGCCAGTGGACAGGCCATGAACACTGAAGCTTTCTTT. Translated: CASGQAMNTEAFF.

This chain uses TRBV4-1 with TRBJ2-7, with D unclear. The CDR3 consists of 13 residues. CDR1 and CDR2 from the germline V gene are MGHRA and YSYEKL. The V end lost 4 bases, the J end lost 2 bases, and 9 bases lay between the germline ends. The CDR3 DNA follows: TGCGCCAGCAGCCCAGACGGTGCCTACGAGCAGTACTTC. This encodes CASSPDGAYEQYF.

The chain is built from TRBV4-1 and TRBJ1-1; 8 nucleotides agree with TRBD1. The CDR3 runs to 14 residues. The germline V gene has CDR1 MGHRA and CDR2 YSYEKL. With 4 bases clipped from V and 2 bases from J, the junction kept 3 bases outside the gene matches. The CDR3 here is CASSLTGDNTEAFF. The CDR3, as DNA: TGCGCCAGCAGCCTGACAGGGGACAACACTGAAGCTTTCTTT.

The CDR3 DNA reads TGTGCCTGGAGTGAGTCTGTCTACAATGAGCAGTTCTTC. Translation gives CAWSESVYNEQFF. The gene calls are TRBV30 and TRBJ2-1; D is ambiguous. The CDR3 runs 13 residues. V was clipped by 1 base and J by 3 bases, with 7 bases between them. Germline CDR1 and CDR2: GTSNPN and SVGIG (reference sequence).

The J gene is TRBJ1-5, the V gene TRBV19; 11 bases align to TRBD1. CDR3 length: 16 amino acids. Per the germline V gene, CDR1 is LNHDA and CDR2 is SQIVND (reference sequence). The V segment lost 3 bases and the J segment 6 bases; nucleotides outside the gene matches: 7. CDR3: CASSISWTGGFQPQHF. The CDR3 DNA reads as TGTGCCAGTAGTATTAGTTGGACAGGGGGCTTTCAGCCCCAGCATTTT.

V gene TRBV10-3 combines with J gene TRBJ1-2; D call uncertain. The CDR3 has 15 residues. Trimming took off 5 bases at V and 4 bases at J, with 17 bases between the two ends. The germline gives CDR1 ENHRY, CDR2 SYGVKD. DNA for the CDR3: TGTGCCATCAGTATAACCGATGGGGTCGGCTATGGCTACACCTTC. It yields the protein CAISITDGVGYGYTF.

V usage is TRBV5-1 and J usage is TRBJ1-2; 9 bases agree with TRBD1. V shed 4 bases and J 5 bases; nucleotides not matched to a gene: 6. The CDR3 is 14 amino acids. Germline loops: CDR1 SGHRS, CDR2 YFSETQ. CDR3 coding DNA: TGCGCCAGCAGCGCGCCGGGACAGGGTTATGGCTACACCTTC. This encodes CASSAPGQGYGYTF.

This sequence joins TRBV5-1 and TRBJ2-7, with TRBD1 matching 9 bases. With 0 bases clipped from V and 0 bases from J, the junction kept 10 bases outside the gene matches. CDR1 is SGHRS, CDR2 YFSETQ, per germline. CDR3 size: 18 residues. The CDR3 reads CASSLGAPGQGISYEQYF. CDR3 DNA sequence: TGCGCCAGCAGCTTGGGGGCCCCGGGACAGGGAATCTCCTACGAGCAGTACTTC.

The chain carries TRBV7-8 and TRBJ2-5; TRBD2 might be the D (5 bases). Germline V gene lookup returns CDR1 SGHVS and CDR2 FQNEAQ. The ends were cut back, 8 bases at V and 5 bases at J, with 12 bases in the middle. The CDR3 contains 12 residues. CDR3 coding DNA: TGTGCCAGCCTAACGGGGTGGGAGACCCAGTACTTC. Residues: CASLTGWETQYF.

V and J are TRBV4-3 and TRBJ2-7, with unresolved D. CDR3 length: 15 amino acids. V lost 0 bases to trimming and J lost 3 bases, with 12 bases between them. CDR1 and CDR2 from the germline V gene are LGHNA and YSLEER. The DNA for the CDR3 is TGCGCCAGCAGCCAAGAGGAGTTTGCCTACTACGAGCAGTACTTC. It encodes CASSQEEFAYYEQYF.

The chain recombines TRBV6-5 with TRBJ2-1; 8 positions agree with TRBD2. Germline assignment: CDR1 MNHEY and CDR2 SVGAGI. V dropped 2 bases and J dropped 10; count of bases not matched to a gene: 7. The CDR3 sequence is 14 residues long. The CDR3 protein is CASSYQVRGGEQFF. The CDR3 DNA reads TGTGCCAGCAGTTACCAGGTGCGCGGGGGGGAGCAGTTCTTC.

This chain links TRBV28 with TRBJ2-7; no definite D call. V lost 1 base, J lost 5 bases, and 0 bases lay in between. Germline-derived CDR1 and CDR2 are MDHEN and SYDVKM. The CDR3 is 10 amino acids. CDR3 region: CASSLYEQYF. Here the CDR3 DNA reads TGTGCCAGCAGTTTATACGAGCAGTACTTC. The variable domain in full, with the rest retrieved from reference TRBV28 and TRBJ2-7, is DVKVTQSSRYLVKRTGEKVFLECVQDMDHENMFWYRQDPGLGLRLIYFSYDVKMKEKGDIPEGYSVSREKKERFSLILESASTNQTSMYLCASSLYEQYFGPGTRLTVT.

V usage is TRBV28 and J usage is TRBJ2-7; D perhaps matches TRBD1 (5 bases). V shed 6 bases and J shed 4 bases, with 31 bases lying between them. The CDR3 runs 19 residues. Germline V gene data show CDR1 as MDHEN and CDR2 as SYDVKM. The CDR3: CASSPYWGPLQEGQYEQYF. DNA for the CDR3: TGTGCCAGCAGCCCCTATTGGGGTCCCCTACAGGAAGGTCAGTACGAGCAGTACTTC.

This clone rates as medium-sized (0.01 to 0.1%). J is TRBJ2-3 and V is TRBV28; D not resolved. This CDR3 is 13 amino acids long. CDR1 and CDR2 from the germline V gene are MDHEN and SYDVKM. V lost 2 bases and J lost 0, with 3 bases in between. CDR3 nucleotide sequence: TGTGCCAGCAGTTTAGACAGCACAGATACGCAGTATTTT. Amino acid sequence: CASSLDSTDTQYF.

J is TRBJ2-6 and V is TRBV27; D perhaps matches TRBD2 (5 bases). Germline CDR1 reads MNHEY; CDR2 reads SMNVEV (reference sequence). The V and J ends lost 5 bases and 0 bases respectively, with 11 bases between them. The CDR3 length is 16 residues. CDR3 DNA: TGTGCCAGCAGTGGGCTCGGGGTCTCTGGGGCCAACGTCCTGACTTTC. It codes for CASSGLGVSGANVLTF.

The V gene is TRBV27, the J gene TRBJ1-1; no definite D call. Looked up from germline, CDR1 is MNHEY and CDR2 is SMNVEV (reference sequence). V was cut by 5 bases and J by 7 bases, with 17 bases left in between. CDR3 length: 14 residues. CDR3 residues: CASSPLKAVGEAFF. In DNA, the CDR3 is TGTGCCAGCAGTCCCCTCAAAGCGGTGGGTGAAGCTTTCTTT.

This clone was detected a few times. The rearrangement joins TRBV5-4 to TRBJ1-4; tentatively, D is TRBD1 (5 bases). Germline V CDR1 and CDR2: SGHNT, YYREEE (reference sequence). With 4 bases removed from V and 6 bases from J, the gap between germline ends came to 13 bases. The CDR3 extends over 14 amino acids. CDR3 nucleotide sequence: TGTGCCAGCAGCCCAGACCGGGACGATGAAAAACTGTTTTTT. Its translation is CASSPDRDDEKLFF.

A single count supports this clone. This chain links TRBV5-1 with TRBJ2-7; 8 bases map to TRBD1. The CDR3 is 17 residues long. Losses at the gene ends were 4 bases for V and 2 bases for J; bases not matched to a gene: 14. Germline V gene sequence: CDR1 SGHRS, CDR2 YFSETQ. As DNA, the CDR3 is TGCGCCAGCAGCCCCTCGACAGGGGCCTACAAACCCTACGAGCAGTACTTC. Its protein product is CASSPSTGAYKPYEQYF. The complete variable domain, with remaining parts taken from reference TRBV5-1 and TRBJ2-7, reads KAGVTQTPRYLIKTRGQQVTLSCSPISGHRSVSWYQQTPGQGLQFLFEYFSETQRNKGNFPGRFSGRQFSNSRSEMNVSTLELGDSALYLCASSPSTGAYKPYEQYFGPGTRLTVT.

In this sample, this clone turned up a few times. The gene calls are TRBV7-2 and TRBJ2-1, with a possible D match to TRBD2 (5 bases). Germline CDR1 is SGHTA and CDR2 is FQGNSA. V was clipped by 4 bases and J by 4 bases, with 11 bases between them. This CDR3 spans 14 amino acids. CDR3 amino acids: CASSSEAVYNEQFF. The DNA of the CDR3 is TGTGCCAGCAGCTCGGAAGCGGTTTACAATGAGCAGTTCTTC.